This entry lists 30 T cell receptor beta chains sequenced from one sample in a study of early T cells in non-severe SARS-CoV-2 infection. MiXCR, run by TCRdb on the 5' RACE reads, gives a single entry per CDR3 protein. The sample has roughly 83,000 distinct CDR3 sequences; about 9.4% are singletons. Sequenced here: whole blood, sampled at baseline. All receptors come from an adult who was a healthcare worker with PCR-confirmed SARS-CoV-2 infection or an uninfected control (not recorded which).

In this sample, this clonotype turned up a few times. This chain joins TRBV6-1 and TRBJ2-3; TRBD2 matches 12 bases. CDR3 length: 16 residues. V was clipped by 7 bases and J by 3 bases; unmatched bases: 8. Looked up from germline, CDR1 is MNHNS and CDR2 is SASEGT. In nucleotides, the CDR3 is TGTGCCAGCACCCTGACTAGCGGGAGTACTACAGATACGCAGTATTTT. Translating gives CASTLTSGSTTDTQYF.

This clonotype occurred a few times. V usage is TRBV20-1 and J usage is TRBJ2-1, with 7 bases that match TRBD2. This CDR3 region has 14 residues. CDR1 and CDR2 (germline): DFQATT, SNEGSKA (reference sequence). After removal of 6 bases from V and 7 bases from J, the junction contained 12 bases not matched to a gene. The CDR3 DNA is TGCAGTGCCCCCCCCGGCGGGAGCGAAAATGAGCAGTTCTTC. It encodes CSAPPGGSENEQFF.

Many counts were recorded for this clonotype. The chain links TRBV6-1 to TRBJ1-2, with 8 bases lining up with TRBD1. The germline V gene encodes CDR1 MNHNS and CDR2 SASEGT. The V segment lost 6 bases and the J segment 8 bases; nucleotides outside the gene matches: 8. This CDR3 region has 13 residues. CDR3 nucleotides: TGTGCCAGCAGCGAGGGACAGGATATAGGCTACACCTTC. It is translated as CASSEGQDIGYTF.

This clonotype was counted a few times. V gene TRBV5-1 combines with J gene TRBJ2-3; maybe TRBD2 (5 bases). Trimming left V 6 bases short and J 4 bases short, with 12 bases between. CDR1 and CDR2 from the germline V gene are SGHRS and YFSETQ. CDR3 length: 13 residues. As DNA, the CDR3 is TGCGCCAGCACCGCGAGGGTTGCAGATACGCAGTATTTT. Translated, it gives CASTARVADTQYF.

In its sample, this clonotype was seen a few times. This chain joins TRBV6-6 and TRBJ2-7; 10 nucleotides line up with TRBD1. Losses at the gene ends were 6 bases for V and 5 bases for J; bases not matched to a gene: 7. This CDR3 region has 14 residues. Germline CDR1 is MNHNY and CDR2 is SVGAGI (reference sequence). The CDR3 spells CASRSEGTGDEQYF. CDR3 DNA sequence: TGTGCCAGCAGGTCGGAAGGGACAGGGGACGAGCAGTACTTC.

This clonotype was counted a few times. The chain has TRBV21-1 and TRBJ2-7. TRBV21-1 is marked as a pseudogene. The CDR3 runs 11 residues. CDR3 nucleotide sequence: TGTGCCCTCGGAACTGCCTACGAGCAGTACTTC. Amino acids: CALGTAYEQYF.

This sequence joins TRBV7-9 and TRBJ2-1; 11 bases map to TRBD2. The V gene's germline CDR1 is SEHNR and CDR2 FQNEAQ (reference sequence). After removal of 0 bases from V and 0 bases from J, the junction contained 13 bases not matched to a gene. The CDR3 loop spans 21 amino acids. The CDR3 coding sequence is TGTGCCAGCAGCTTAGCCCCCGGGACTAGCGGCCTGGTGAGCTCCTACAATGAGCAGTTCTTC. Translation gives CASSLAPGTSGLVSSYNEQFF.

V and J are TRBV28 and TRBJ1-6; 7 bases map to TRBD1. V dropped 5 bases and J dropped 8; count of bases not matched to a gene: 9. The germline gives CDR1 MDHEN, CDR2 SYDVKM. This CDR3 region has 15 residues. The CDR3 is CASSEETGTHSPLHF. The DNA for the CDR3 is TGTGCCAGCAGTGAAGAGACAGGGACACATTCACCCCTCCACTTT.

The chain has TRBV3-1 and TRBJ2-2, with D maybe TRBD2 (5 bases). This CDR3 is 14 amino acids long. In germline, CDR1 is LGHDT, CDR2 YNNKEL (reference sequence). V dropped 6 bases and J dropped 6 bases, with 14 bases sitting between them. CDR3 sequence reads: CASSPGSHPGELFF. Here the CDR3 DNA reads TGTGCCAGCAGTCCGGGATCCCACCCCGGGGAGCTGTTTTTT.

CDR3 sequence (DNA): TGCAGCGTTGAGGAAGGAACCGGGGAGCTGTTTTTT. Protein: CSVEEGTGELFF. This chain connects TRBV29-1 to TRBJ2-2; D unresolved. CDR3 size: 12 residues. Germline V lookup: CDR1 SQVTM, CDR2 ANQGSEA. Deletions cut 3 bases from V and 5 bases from J, with 7 bases between.

V and J are TRBV20-1 and TRBJ2-5, with D maybe TRBD1 (7 bases). Trimming removed 6 bases from V and 5 bases from J, with 16 bases in between. Germline CDR1 DFQATT, CDR2 SNEGSKA (reference sequence). The CDR3 runs 13 residues. CDR3 DNA sequence: TGCAGTGCCTCGCGCGGGACAGAGGAGACCCAGTACTTC. Amino acid sequence: CSASRGTEETQYF.

Turning to this clonotype: This may come from a read error, since a much larger clone is one base off. CDR3 sequence (DNA): TGTGCCTGGAGTGTACGCGGAGGGGTGACTGAAGCTTTCTTT. Translation gives CAWSVRGGVTEAFF. The chain employs TRBV30 and TRBJ1-1, with D maybe TRBD1 (5 bases). Germline V gene data show CDR1 as GTSNPN and CDR2 as SVGIG (reference sequence). This CDR3 region has 14 residues. Trimming stripped 0 bases from V and 5 bases from J, with 13 bases between.

This clonotype was found once. The rearrangement uses TRBV28 and TRBJ1-6; no clear D gene. Germline V gives CDR1 MDHEN, CDR2 SYDVKM. The CDR3 consists of 15 residues. V was clipped by 4 bases and J by 0 bases, with 7 bases between them. The CDR3 sequence is CASSSMGSYNSPLHF. The CDR3 DNA reads TGTGCCAGCAGTTCCATGGGCTCCTATAATTCACCCCTCCACTTT.

V and J are TRBV3-1 and TRBJ2-6; no clear D. The germline V gene encodes CDR1 LGHDT and CDR2 YNNKEL (reference sequence). Trimming stripped 0 bases from V and 4 bases from J, with 7 bases between. This CDR3 region has 15 residues. The CDR3 protein is CASSQDAPGANVLTF. CDR3 DNA: TGTGCCAGCAGCCAAGACGCACCCGGGGCCAACGTCCTGACTTTC.

The chain combines TRBV14 with TRBJ2-1; D ambiguous. The CDR3 has 15 amino acids. V lost 0 bases and J lost 5, with 11 bases in between. Germline CDR1 and CDR2: SGHDN and FVKESK. The CDR3 sequence: CASSQDNYWDNEQFF. DNA for the CDR3: TGTGCCAGCAGCCAAGACAACTACTGGGACAATGAGCAGTTCTTC.

This clonotype was found a few times. The rearrangement joins TRBV11-3 to TRBJ2-1, with 10 nucleotides matching TRBD2. Trimming at V came to 6 bases and at J to 10 bases, leaving 9 bases not matched to a gene. CDR1 and CDR2 (germline): SGHNT, YENEEA. The CDR3 is 14 residues long. This CDR3 is CASSQTSGLTEQFF. The DNA for the CDR3 is TGTGCCAGCAGTCAGACTAGCGGGTTAACAGAGCAGTTCTTC.

This clonotype was detected ten times or more. V is TRBV7-2 and J is TRBJ2-5, with D possibly being TRBD2 (6 bases). CDR1 is SGHTA and CDR2 is FQGNSA in the germline V gene. The CDR3 extends over 17 amino acids. The V gene lost 1 base and the J gene lost 4 bases, with 19 bases spanning the gap. CDR3 region: CASSLVLYGGEGETQYF. CDR3 nucleotides: TGTGCCAGCAGCTTAGTACTATACGGGGGAGAAGGAGAGACCCAGTACTTC. The full variable domain, with the rest looked up from reference TRBV7-2 and TRBJ2-5, is GAGVSQSPSNKVTEKGKDVELRCDPISGHTALYWYRQSLGQGLEFLIYFQGNSAPDKSGLPSDRFSAERTGGSVSTLTIQRTQQEDSAVYLCASSLVLYGGEGETQYFGPGTRLLVL.

This clonotype was counted between two and nine times. The chain combines TRBV28 with TRBJ2-3; 8 bases are shared with TRBD1. The junction had 7 bases not matched to a gene; V was cut back by 3 bases and J by 5 bases. Germline V lookup: CDR1 MDHEN, CDR2 SYDVKM. There are 15 residues in the CDR3. CDR3 sequence reads: CASSLGQGARDTQYF. In DNA, the CDR3 is TGTGCCAGCAGTTTGGGCCAGGGGGCGCGAGATACGCAGTATTTT. Variable domain in full (rest from reference TRBV28 and TRBJ2-3): DVKVTQSSRYLVKRTGEKVFLECVQDMDHENMFWYRQDPGLGLRLIYFSYDVKMKEKGDIPEGYSVSREKKERFSLILESASTNQTSMYLCASSLGQGARDTQYFGPGTRLTVL.

This clonotype has more than one count but fewer than ten. This sequence joins TRBV20-1 and TRBJ1-1, with no clear D. The CDR3 spans 12 residues. CDR1 DFQATT and CDR2 SNEGSKA come from the germline V gene (reference sequence). The V end lost 1 base, the J end lost 4 bases, and 7 bases lay between the germline ends. The CDR3 spells CSARGGVTEAFF. CDR3 nucleotides: TGCAGTGCTAGAGGGGGAGTCACTGAAGCTTTCTTT.

The chain combines TRBV5-5 with TRBJ2-7; perhaps TRBD2 as D (5 bases). CDR1 and CDR2 from the germline V gene are SGHKS and YYEKEE (reference sequence). The V end lost 4 bases, the J end lost 4 bases, and 18 bases lay between the germline ends. CDR3 length equals 15 residues. This CDR3 is CASSPLRGLVYEQYF. CDR3 bases: TGTGCCAGCAGCCCCCTAAGAGGGCTCGTTTACGAGCAGTACTTC.

The chain employs TRBV4-2 and TRBJ2-1; 9 nucleotides match TRBD2. The CDR3 sequence is 16 residues long. The junction had 5 bases not matched to a gene; V was cut back by 0 bases and J by 5 bases. CDR1 is LGHNA, CDR2 YNFKEQ, per germline. The DNA of the CDR3 is TGTGCCAGCAGCCAAGAAACTAGCGGGTCAAACAATGAGCAGTTCTTC. This gives the protein CASSQETSGSNNEQFF.

The sample holds many counts of this clonotype. The DNA for the CDR3 is TGTGCCAGCAGCCTAGGACAGGGGTTGTACAATGAGCAGTTCTTC. It yields the protein CASSLGQGLYNEQFF. The rearrangement joins TRBV7-2 to TRBJ2-1; 9 nucleotides line up with TRBD1. CDR1 is SGHTA and CDR2 is FQGNSA in the germline V gene. CDR3 size: 15 residues. V lost 5 bases, J lost 4 bases, and 6 bases stayed unmatched. The full variable domain, completed using reference TRBV7-2 and TRBJ2-1, is GAGVSQSPSNKVTEKGKDVELRCDPISGHTALYWYRQSLGQGLEFLIYFQGNSAPDKSGLPSDRFSAERTGGSVSTLTIQRTQQEDSAVYLCASSLGQGLYNEQFFGPGTRLTVL.

Only a few counts were recorded for this clonotype. Germline is not matched at one junction end, which may reflect a read error. The rearrangement uses TRBV20-1 and TRBJ2-1; no definite D call. This CDR3 contains 14 residues. Germline V lookup: CDR1 DFQATT, CDR2 SNEGSKA (reference sequence). The CDR3 nucleotides are TGCAGTGCTGACGGGCGGCGTTCCTACAATGAGCAGATCTTC. Protein sequence: CSADGRRSYNEQIF.

This clonotype was seen many times. This sequence joins TRBV12-3 or TRBV12-4 and TRBJ2-1; no reliable D call. The CDR3 runs to 11 residues. Deletions cut 5 bases from V and 6 bases from J, with 5 bases between. CDR3 in DNA: TGTGCCAGCAGTCCCTCCAATGAGCAGTTCTTC. Translated: CASSPSNEQFF.

This clonotype was observed a handful of times. This chain uses TRBV6-5 with TRBJ2-2; 11 nucleotides agree with TRBD2. CDR3 length: 16 residues. Per the germline V gene, CDR1 is MNHEY and CDR2 is SVGAGI. Losses at the gene ends were 4 bases for V and 7 bases for J; bases not matched to a gene: 8. CDR3 in DNA: TGTGCCAGCAGTTGGGGGCTAGCGGGAGGACACGGGGAGCTGTTTTTT. Translation gives CASSWGLAGGHGELFF.

V is TRBV4-1 and J is TRBJ1-2; D ambiguous. The CDR3 totals 16 residues. Trimming removed 1 base at V and 8 bases at J, with 20 bases between. Germline V gene lookup returns CDR1 MGHRA and CDR2 YSYEKL. The DNA of the CDR3 is TGCGCCAGCAGCCAAGGCACAACCTATTATGCTTCGGGCTACACCTTC. This gives the protein CASSQGTTYYASGYTF.

This clonotype was counted ten times or more. The chain has TRBV7-2 and TRBJ2-1, with D uncertain. Per the germline V gene, CDR1 is SGHTA and CDR2 is FQGNSA. The CDR3 consists of 15 residues. Trimming removed 1 base at V and 4 bases at J, with 11 bases between. CDR3 sequence reads: CASSLEGSPYNEQFF. The CDR3 DNA sequence: TGTGCCAGCAGCTTAGAGGGATCTCCATACAATGAGCAGTTCTTC.

This clonotype was observed a few times. The genes are TRBV6-6 and TRBJ2-1; tentatively, D is TRBD2 (5 bases). Germline loops: CDR1 MNHNY, CDR2 SVGAGI (reference sequence). This CDR3 is 15 amino acids long. Between the trimmed V and J ends, which lost 5 bases and 8 bases, there was a span of 19 bases. The CDR3 region is CASSQLRGSRDEQFF. CDR3 in DNA: TGTGCCAGCAGTCAGCTCCGAGGGAGCCGGGATGAGCAGTTCTTC.

This clonotype was seen repeatedly, ten times or more. This CDR3 is CSARAPEVTDTQYF. The CDR3, as DNA: TGCAGTGCTAGAGCCCCCGAGGTCACGGATACGCAGTATTTT. The chain employs TRBV20-1 and TRBJ2-3; unclear D gene. V was trimmed by 1 base and J by 6 bases, leaving 14 bases between them. The CDR3 length is 14 residues. From germline, CDR1 is DFQATT and CDR2 SNEGSKA (reference sequence).

For the CDR3, the DNA is TGTGCCAGCAGCTCATCTGATGGACCCAAAAACATTCAGTACTTC. Translation: CASSSSDGPKNIQYF. The J gene is TRBJ2-4, the V gene TRBV11-2; no clear D gene. The V gene lost 4 bases and the J gene lost 2 bases, with 12 bases spanning the gap. Germline values: CDR1 SGHAT, CDR2 FQNNGV. The CDR3 covers 15 residues.